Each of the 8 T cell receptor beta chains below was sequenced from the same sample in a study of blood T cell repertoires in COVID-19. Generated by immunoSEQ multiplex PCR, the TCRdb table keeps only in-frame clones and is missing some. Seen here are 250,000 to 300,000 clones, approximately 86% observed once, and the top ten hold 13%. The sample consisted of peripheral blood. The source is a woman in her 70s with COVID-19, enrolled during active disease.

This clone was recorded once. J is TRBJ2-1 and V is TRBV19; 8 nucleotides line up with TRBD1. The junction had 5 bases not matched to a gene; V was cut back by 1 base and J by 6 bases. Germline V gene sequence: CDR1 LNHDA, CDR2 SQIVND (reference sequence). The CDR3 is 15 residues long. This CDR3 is CASSIVGTGINEQFF. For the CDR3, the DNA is TGTGCCAGTAGTATAGTAGGGACAGGCATCAATGAGCAGTTCTTC.

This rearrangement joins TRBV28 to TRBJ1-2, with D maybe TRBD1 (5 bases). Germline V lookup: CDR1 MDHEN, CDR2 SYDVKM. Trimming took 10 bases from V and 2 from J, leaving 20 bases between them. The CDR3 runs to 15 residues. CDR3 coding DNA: TGTGCCATCCAAAGTTCTGGGGCTGTAAACTATGGCTACACCTTC. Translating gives CAIQSSGAVNYGYTF.

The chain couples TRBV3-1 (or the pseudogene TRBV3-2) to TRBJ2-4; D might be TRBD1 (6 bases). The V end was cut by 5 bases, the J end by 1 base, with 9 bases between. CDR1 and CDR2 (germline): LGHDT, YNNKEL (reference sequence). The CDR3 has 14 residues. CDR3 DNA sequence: TGTGCCAGCAGCACGCAGGGGGCCAAAAACATTCAGTACTTC. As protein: CASSTQGAKNIQYF.

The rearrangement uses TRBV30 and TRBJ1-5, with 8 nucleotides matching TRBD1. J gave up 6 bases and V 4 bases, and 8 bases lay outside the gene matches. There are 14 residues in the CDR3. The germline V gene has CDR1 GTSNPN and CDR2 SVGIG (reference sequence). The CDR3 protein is CAWKPDRGSQPQHF. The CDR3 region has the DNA TGTGCCTGGAAACCCGACAGGGGCAGTCAGCCCCAGCATTTT. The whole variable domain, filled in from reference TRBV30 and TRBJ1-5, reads SQTIHQWPATLVQPVGSPLSLECTVEGTSNPNLYWYRQAAGRGLQLLFYSVGIGQISSEVPQNLSASRPQDRQFILSSKKLLLSDSGFYLCAWKPDRGSQPQHFGDGTRLSIL.

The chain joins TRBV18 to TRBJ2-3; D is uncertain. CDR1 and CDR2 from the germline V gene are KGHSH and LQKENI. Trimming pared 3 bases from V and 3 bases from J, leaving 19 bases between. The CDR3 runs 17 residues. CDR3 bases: TGTGCCAGCTCACCTTGGGCGCAATATGAATTGACAGATACGCAGTATTTT. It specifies CASSPWAQYELTDTQYF.

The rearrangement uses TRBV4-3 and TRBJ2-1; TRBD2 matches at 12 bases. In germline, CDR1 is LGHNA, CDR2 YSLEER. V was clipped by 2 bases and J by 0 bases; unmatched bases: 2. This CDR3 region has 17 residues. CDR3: CASSQLAGGSSYNEQFF. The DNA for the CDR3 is TGCGCCAGCAGCCAACTAGCGGGGGGGAGCTCCTACAATGAGCAGTTCTTC.

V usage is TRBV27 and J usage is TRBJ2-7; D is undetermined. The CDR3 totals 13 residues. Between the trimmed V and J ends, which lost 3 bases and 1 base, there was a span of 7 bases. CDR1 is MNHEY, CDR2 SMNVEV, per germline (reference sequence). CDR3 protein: CASSFQRSYEQYF. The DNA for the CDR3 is TGTGCCAGCAGTTTCCAACGGTCCTACGAGCAGTACTTC.

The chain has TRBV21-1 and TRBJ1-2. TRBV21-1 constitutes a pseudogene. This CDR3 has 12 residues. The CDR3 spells CASSKFFSGYTF. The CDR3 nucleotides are TGTGCCAGCAGCAAGTTCTTCTCTGGCTACACCTTC.